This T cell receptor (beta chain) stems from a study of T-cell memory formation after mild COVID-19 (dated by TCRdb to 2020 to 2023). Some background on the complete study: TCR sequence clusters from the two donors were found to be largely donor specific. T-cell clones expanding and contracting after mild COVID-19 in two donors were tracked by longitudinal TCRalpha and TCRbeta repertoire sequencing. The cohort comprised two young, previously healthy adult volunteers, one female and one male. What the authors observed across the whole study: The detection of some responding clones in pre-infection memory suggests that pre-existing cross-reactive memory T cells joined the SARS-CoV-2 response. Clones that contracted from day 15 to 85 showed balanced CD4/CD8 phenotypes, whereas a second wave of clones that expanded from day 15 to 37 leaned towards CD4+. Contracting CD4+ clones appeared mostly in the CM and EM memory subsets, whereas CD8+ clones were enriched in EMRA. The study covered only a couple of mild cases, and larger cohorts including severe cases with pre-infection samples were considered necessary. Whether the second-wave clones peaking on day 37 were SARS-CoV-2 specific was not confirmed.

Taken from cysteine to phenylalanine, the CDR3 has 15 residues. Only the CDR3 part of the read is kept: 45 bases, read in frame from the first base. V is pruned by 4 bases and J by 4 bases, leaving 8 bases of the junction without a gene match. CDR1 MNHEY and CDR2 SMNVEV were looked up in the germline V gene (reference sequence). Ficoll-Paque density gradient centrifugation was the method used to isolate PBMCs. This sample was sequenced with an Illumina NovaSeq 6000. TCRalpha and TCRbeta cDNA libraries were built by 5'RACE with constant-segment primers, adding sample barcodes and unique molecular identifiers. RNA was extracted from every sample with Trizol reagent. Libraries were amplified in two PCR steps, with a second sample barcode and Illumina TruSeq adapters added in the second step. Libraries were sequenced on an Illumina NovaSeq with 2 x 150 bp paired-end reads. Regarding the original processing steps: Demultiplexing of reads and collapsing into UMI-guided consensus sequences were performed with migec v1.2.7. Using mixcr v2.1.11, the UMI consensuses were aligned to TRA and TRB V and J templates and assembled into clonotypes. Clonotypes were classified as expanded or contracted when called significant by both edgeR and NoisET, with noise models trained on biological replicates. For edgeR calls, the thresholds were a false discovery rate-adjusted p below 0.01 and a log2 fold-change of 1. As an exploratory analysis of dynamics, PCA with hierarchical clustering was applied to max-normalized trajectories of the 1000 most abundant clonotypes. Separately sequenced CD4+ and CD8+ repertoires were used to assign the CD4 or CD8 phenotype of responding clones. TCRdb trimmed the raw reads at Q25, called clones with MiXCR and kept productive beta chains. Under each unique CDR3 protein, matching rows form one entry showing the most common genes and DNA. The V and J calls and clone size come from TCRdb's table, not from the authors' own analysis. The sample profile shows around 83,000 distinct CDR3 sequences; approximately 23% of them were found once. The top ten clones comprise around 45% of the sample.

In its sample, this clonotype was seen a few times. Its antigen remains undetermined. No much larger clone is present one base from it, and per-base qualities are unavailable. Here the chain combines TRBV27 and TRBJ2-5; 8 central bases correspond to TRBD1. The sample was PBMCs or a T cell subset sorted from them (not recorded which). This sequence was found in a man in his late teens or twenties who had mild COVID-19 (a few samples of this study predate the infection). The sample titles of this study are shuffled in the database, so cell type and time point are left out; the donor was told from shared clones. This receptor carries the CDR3 CASSSYRGSRETQYF. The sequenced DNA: TGTGCCAGCAGTTCGTACAGGGGGTCCCGAGAGACCCAGTACTTC.